The rows below give T cell receptor beta chains drawn from one sample of a study of Tregs in tolerant kidney transplant recipients. The data were produced by immunoSEQ multiplex PCR, yet TCRdb's version contains in-frame clones alone and is incomplete. The sample carries approximately 69,000 clones, 85% to 90% recorded once. The specimen was CD4+ T cells from blood, collected before the transplant. The receptors here all came from a human donor who received a combined kidney and bone marrow transplant. CDR3s include the opening cysteine and the closing phenylalanine or tryptophan. The D gene is left open where the match is weak. Size is stated for part of the rows, as once, few or many counts, or as a class when the clone is expanded.

clone size: NA; V gene: TRBV5-1; D gene: NA; J gene: TRBJ2-3; CDR3 DNA: TGCGCCAGCAGCTTGGTAGTAGGCACAGATACGCAGTATTTT; CDR3 protein: CASSLVVGTDTQYF
clone size: NA; V gene: TRBV5-1; D gene: TRBD2; J gene: TRBJ2-1; CDR3 DNA: TGCGCCAGCAGCTTTGGGAGCGGGAGGCGGGATGAGCAGTTCTTC; CDR3 protein: CASSFGSGRRDEQFF
clone size: NA; V gene: TRBV29-1; D gene: TRBD1; J gene: TRBJ1-2; CDR3 DNA: TGCAGCGCCGTGGGCAGGGGGATCTATGGCTACACCTTC; CDR3 protein: CSAVGRGIYGYTF
clone size: NA; V gene: TRBV29-1; D gene: TRBD2; J gene: TRBJ2-1; CDR3 DNA: TGCAGCGTTGAAGGTCTCGAAGGAAGCGGGAGGGCATTTTACGAGCAGTTCTTC; CDR3 protein: CSVEGLEGSGRAFYEQFF
clone size: NA; V gene: TRBV2; D gene: TRBD2; J gene: TRBJ2-1; CDR3 DNA: TGTGCCAGCAGTGTTGGACTAGCGGGAGTTCTTGAGCAGTTCTTC; CDR3 protein: CASSVGLAGVLEQFF
clone size: NA; V gene: TRBV5-4; D gene: TRBD2; J gene: TRBJ2-5; CDR3 DNA: TGTGCCAGCAGCTTGGACGGCATTAGCGGGGGCAGGGAGACCCAGTACTTC; CDR3 protein: CASSLDGISGGRETQYF
clone size: NA; V gene: TRBV19; D gene: TRBD1; J gene: TRBJ1-2; CDR3 DNA: TGTGCCAGTAGTATACGACAGGGGGCTAATGGCTACACCTTC; CDR3 protein: CASSIRQGANGYTF
clone size: once; V gene: TRBV29-1; D gene: NA; J gene: TRBJ1-1; CDR3 DNA: TGCAGCGTTGACCAGGTCGGGAACACTGAAGCTTTCTTT; CDR3 protein: CSVDQVGNTEAFF
clone size: once; V gene: TRBV18; D gene: NA; J gene: TRBJ2-5; CDR3 DNA: TGTGCCAGCTCACCAAGGGGCAGCCAAGAGACCCAGTACTTC; CDR3 protein: CASSPRGSQETQYF
clone size: NA; V gene: TRBV28; D gene: TRBD1; J gene: TRBJ2-1; CDR3 DNA: TGTGCCAGCACCCTCCCAAGGACAGGGAAGAATGAGCAGTTCTTC; CDR3 protein: CASTLPRTGKNEQFF
clone size: NA; V gene: TRBV2; D gene: NA; J gene: TRBJ2-6; CDR3 DNA: TGTGCCAGCACCGAGGGGGTGCACGGGGCCAACGTCCTGACTTTC; CDR3 protein: CASTEGVHGANVLTF
clone size: NA; V gene: TRBV19; D gene: NA; J gene: TRBJ1-1; CDR3 DNA: TGTGCCAGTAGTATAAAACAGGGTGTCACTGAAGCTTTCTTT; CDR3 protein: CASSIKQGVTEAFF
clone size: NA; V gene: TRBV30; D gene: NA; J gene: TRBJ1-1; CDR3 DNA: TGTGCCTGGAGTATGCATCCAGGGAACACTGAAGCTTTCTTT; CDR3 protein: CAWSMHPGNTEAFF
clone size: NA; V gene: TRBV7-9; D gene: TRBD2; J gene: TRBJ2-3; CDR3 DNA: TGTGCCAGCAGCTGGAGACTAGCGACTAGCACAGATACGCAGTATTTT; CDR3 protein: CASSWRLATSTDTQYF
clone size: few; V gene: TRBV27; D gene: NA; J gene: TRBJ2-2; CDR3 DNA: TGTGCCAGCATGGTCCAGGGGAACACCGGGGAGCTGTTTTTT; CDR3 protein: CASMVQGNTGELFF
clone size: NA; V gene: TRBV19; D gene: TRBD2; J gene: TRBJ2-7; CDR3 DNA: TGTGCCAGTAGTCCCAATCTAGGGACTACCCCATCCTACGAGCAGTACTTC; CDR3 protein: CASSPNLGTTPSYEQYF
clone size: NA; V gene: TRBV28; D gene: TRBD1; J gene: TRBJ2-5; CDR3 DNA: TGTGCCAGCAGTTTATACGGACAGGAAGAGACCCAGTACTTC; CDR3 protein: CASSLYGQEETQYF
clone size: few; V gene: TRBV30; D gene: TRBD1; J gene: TRBJ1-1; CDR3 DNA: TGTGCCTGGAGGAACGACAGGGAGACTGAAGCTTTCTTT; CDR3 protein: CAWRNDRETEAFF
clone size: NA; V gene: TRBV6-5; D gene: TRBD1; J gene: TRBJ1-2; CDR3 DNA: TGTGCCAGCAGTTATAGGGACAGGGACTATGGCTACACCTTC; CDR3 protein: CASSYRDRDYGYTF
clone size: NA; V gene: TRBV2; D gene: NA; J gene: TRBJ1-5; CDR3 DNA: TGTGCCAGCAGTGGTATGAATCAGCCCCAGCATTTT; CDR3 protein: CASSGMNQPQHF
clone size: NA; V gene: TRBV14; D gene: TRBD2; J gene: TRBJ2-2; CDR3 DNA: TGTGCCAGCAGCCAAGTTGGAACAACTAGCGGGAGGGCCCCCGGGGAGCTGTTTTTT; CDR3 protein: CASSQVGTTSGRAPGELFF
clone size: NA; V gene: TRBV7-2; D gene: NA; J gene: TRBJ2-5; CDR3 DNA: TGTGCCAGCAGCTCCGCGACAGGAAAAGAGACCCAGTACTTC; CDR3 protein: CASSSATGKETQYF
clone size: once; V gene: TRBV28; D gene: TRBD2; J gene: TRBJ2-1; CDR3 DNA: TGTGCCAGCAGTTTATTCGCGGGACTAGCGGGAGGGCGGAATGAGCAGTTCTTC; CDR3 protein: CASSLFAGLAGGRNEQFF
clone size: NA; V gene: TRBV7-2; D gene: NA; J gene: TRBJ1-1; CDR3 DNA: TGTGCCAGCAGCTCTAGACAGATGAACACTGAAGCTTTCTTT; CDR3 protein: CASSSRQMNTEAFF
clone size: NA; V gene: TRBV28; D gene: NA; J gene: TRBJ2-1; CDR3 DNA: TGTGCCAGCAGTTTGATGGCTAGGGAGCAGTTCTTC; CDR3 protein: CASSLMAREQFF
clone size: NA; V gene: TRBV5-4; D gene: NA; J gene: TRBJ2-5; CDR3 DNA: TGTGCCAGCAGCTTGGCTCAAGAGACCCAGTACTTC; CDR3 protein: CASSLAQETQYF
clone size: NA; V gene: TRBV6-1; D gene: NA; J gene: TRBJ1-5; CDR3 DNA: TGTGCCAGCAGCCGGGGGGGGCCCCAGCATTTT; CDR3 protein: CASSRGGPQHF
clone size: NA; V gene: TRBV6-5; D gene: NA; J gene: TRBJ2-5; CDR3 DNA: TGTGCCAGCAGTTACGGGACACCTAGGGAGACCCAGTACTTC; CDR3 protein: CASSYGTPRETQYF
clone size: NA; V gene: TRBV6-5; D gene: TRBD1; J gene: TRBJ1-2; CDR3 DNA: TGTGCCAGCCGTGACAGGGTTAGTGGCTACACCTTC; CDR3 protein: CASRDRVSGYTF
clone size: NA; V gene: TRBV7-3; D gene: TRBD2; J gene: TRBJ2-1; CDR3 DNA: TGTGCCAGCAGCTTGGGGCTAGCGGGGGGGTACAATGAGCAGTTCTTC; CDR3 protein: CASSLGLAGGYNEQFF
clone size: NA; V gene: TRBV5-1; D gene: NA; J gene: TRBJ1-2; CDR3 DNA: TGCGCCAGCAGCTTGGACAGTAACTATGGCTACACCTTC; CDR3 protein: CASSLDSNYGYTF
clone size: NA; V gene: TRBV29-1; D gene: NA; J gene: TRBJ2-7; CDR3 DNA: TGCAGCGTGGGGCTGGGCGTCCCTAGCGAGCAGTACTTC; CDR3 protein: CSVGLGVPSEQYF
clone size: NA; V gene: TRBV6-1; D gene: TRBD1; J gene: TRBJ1-2; CDR3 DNA: TGTGCCAGCACCATCAGGGACAGGGGTTCCTATGGCTACACCTTC; CDR3 protein: CASTIRDRGSYGYTF
clone size: NA; V gene: TRBV19; D gene: TRBD2; J gene: TRBJ2-3; CDR3 DNA: TGTGCCAGTAGACCGGGGGGAGGGACAGATACGCAGTATTTT; CDR3 protein: CASRPGGGTDTQYF
clone size: NA; V gene: TRBV10-3; D gene: TRBD1; J gene: TRBJ1-1; CDR3 DNA: TGTGCCATCAGTGTACAGGGGGGGATGAACACTGAAGCTTTCTTT; CDR3 protein: CAISVQGGMNTEAFF
clone size: once; V gene: TRBV30; D gene: TRBD1; J gene: TRBJ1-4; CDR3 DNA: TGTGCCTTTCTTCGACAGGGGGCAGGGGAAAAACTGTTTTTT; CDR3 protein: CAFLRQGAGEKLFF
clone size: NA; V gene: TRBV27; D gene: NA; J gene: TRBJ1-2; CDR3 DNA: TGTGCCAGCAGAGTCCGACAGGCCAGTCCCTATGGCTACACCTTC; CDR3 protein: CASRVRQASPYGYTF
clone size: NA; V gene: TRBV5-6; D gene: TRBD2; J gene: TRBJ2-7; CDR3 DNA: TGTGCCAGCAGCTTGGTGACTAGCTTTTACGAGCAGTACTTC; CDR3 protein: CASSLVTSFYEQYF
clone size: NA; V gene: TRBV16; D gene: NA; J gene: TRBJ1-2; CDR3 DNA: TGTGCCAGCAGCCTCCAGGGGTCGGGGTATGGCTACACCTTC; CDR3 protein: CASSLQGSGYGYTF
clone size: NA; V gene: TRBV11-3; D gene: TRBD2; J gene: TRBJ2-1; CDR3 DNA: TGTGCCAGCAGCTCCCCTCGTTTGGCGGGAGAAGGTAATGAGCAGTTCTTC; CDR3 protein: CASSSPRLAGEGNEQFF
clone size: NA; V gene: TRBV2; D gene: NA; J gene: TRBJ2-2; CDR3 DNA: TGTGCCAGCATAGAGATCGGCACCGGGGAGCTGTTTTTT; CDR3 protein: CASIEIGTGELFF
clone size: NA; V gene: TRBV6-5; D gene: NA; J gene: TRBJ2-6; CDR3 DNA: TGTGCCAGCAGTTACTCGTCGGGAGCTGGGGCCAACGTCCTGACTTTC; CDR3 protein: CASSYSSGAGANVLTF
clone size: NA; V gene: TRBV2; D gene: TRBD1; J gene: TRBJ2-7; CDR3 DNA: TGTGCCAGCCTTGGCCAGGGGGCGTACGAGCAGTACTTC; CDR3 protein: CASLGQGAYEQYF
clone size: NA; V gene: TRBV9; D gene: TRBD2; J gene: TRBJ2-1; CDR3 DNA: TGTGCCAGCAGCGTAACTAGCGGGACACCCAATGAGCAGTTCTTC; CDR3 protein: CASSVTSGTPNEQFF
clone size: NA; V gene: TRBV2; D gene: NA; J gene: TRBJ2-7; CDR3 DNA: TGTGCCAGCAGCGCCTCCGGGACAAAGGGGCTCGAGCAGTACTTC; CDR3 protein: CASSASGTKGLEQYF
clone size: NA; V gene: TRBV11-2; D gene: NA; J gene: TRBJ2-1; CDR3 DNA: TGTGCCAGCAGCTTATCGGACTCTTCCTACAATGAGCAGTTCTTC; CDR3 protein: CASSLSDSSYNEQFF
clone size: NA; V gene: TRBV30; D gene: NA; J gene: TRBJ2-5; CDR3 DNA: TGTGCCTGGACGCAGGGGAGAGGAGAGACCCAGTACTTC; CDR3 protein: CAWTQGRGETQYF
clone size: NA; V gene: TRBV29-1; D gene: TRBD2; J gene: TRBJ2-5; CDR3 DNA: TGCAGTGGTAACGTAGCGGGAATGGAGACCCAGTACTTC; CDR3 protein: CSGNVAGMETQYF
clone size: NA; V gene: TRBV7-2; D gene: TRBD1; J gene: TRBJ2-1; CDR3 DNA: TGTGCCAGCAGCTCGGCAAGGACAGGGTACGATGAGCAGTTCTTC; CDR3 protein: CASSSARTGYDEQFF
clone size: once; V gene: TRBV7-6; D gene: TRBD2; J gene: TRBJ2-7; CDR3 DNA: TGTGCCAGCAGCTCGTCCTCCCGGGAGGACTCCTACGAGCAGTACTTC; CDR3 protein: CASSSSSREDSYEQYF
clone size: NA; V gene: TRBV4-3; D gene: NA; J gene: TRBJ2-4; CDR3 DNA: TGCGCCAGCAGCCAAGATCATACGGGAGTTGTCGCGTTTTCCTTACGTCAAAACATTCAGTACTTC; CDR3 protein: CASSQDHTGVVAFSLRQNIQYF